This is a list of T cell receptor beta chains from one sample in a study of T cell responses to AZD1222 COVID-19 vaccine. TCRdb keeps only in-frame clones here, not all; method: immunoSEQ multiplex PCR. The sample carries over 20,000 clones, 80% to 90% recorded once. The source material was peripheral blood, sampled 28 days after the second AZD1222 dose. Receptor source: an adult who received the AZD1222 COVID-19 vaccine. Each CDR3 is given with its conserved first and last residue. The D gene is left open where the match is weak. Clone sizes are given selectively: once, few, many, or a class where the clone is expanded.

cdr3_aa	cdr3_nt	d_call	clone_size	v_call	j_call
CASSANSLNTEAFF	TGTGCCAGCAGCGCTAACAGCTTGAACACTGAAGCTTTCTTT	NA	NA	TRBV9	TRBJ1-1
CASSLQGGYEKLFF	TGTGCCAGTAGCTTACAGGGGGGCTACGAAAAACTGTTTTTT	TRBD1	NA	TRBV19	TRBJ1-4
CASRPGQWNTEAFF	TGTGCCAGCAGACCCGGACAGTGGAACACTGAAGCTTTCTTT	NA	NA	TRBV28	TRBJ1-1
CASSITSGSGTGELFF	TGTGCTAGCAGCATAACTAGCGGGAGCGGCACCGGGGAGCTGTTTTTT	TRBD2	NA	TRBV7-7	TRBJ2-2
CAISLGDSRTDTQYF	TGTGCCATCAGTCTAGGGGACAGCCGCACAGATACGCAGTATTTT	TRBD1	NA	TRBV10-3	TRBJ2-3
CASSEARGAWPQHF	TGTGCCAGCAGTGAAGCGAGGGGGGCCTGGCCCCAGCATTTT	NA	few	TRBV2	TRBJ1-5
CASDRAMNTEAFF	TGTGCCAGCGACAGGGCCATGAACACTGAAGCTTTCTTT	TRBD1	few	TRBV7-9	TRBJ1-1
CASTTPLKRLNEQFF	TGTGCCAGCACCACCCCCCTCAAGCGCCTCAATGAGCAGTTCTTC	NA	NA	TRBV7-9	TRBJ2-1
CASRDPRGQPQHF	TGTGCCAGCAGAGACCCGAGGGGACAGCCCCAGCATTTT	NA	NA	TRBV2	TRBJ1-5
CASSFEGGSYEQYF	TGTGCCAGCAGCTTTGAGGGGGGCTCCTACGAGCAGTACTTC	NA	NA	TRBV13	TRBJ2-7
CASSPDSLGTDTQYF	TGTGCCAGCAGCCCGGACAGCCTGGGCACAGATACGCAGTATTTT	NA	once	TRBV7-2	TRBJ2-3
CASSPTGREGYTF	TGTGCCAGCTCACCGACAGGGCGAGAGGGCTACACCTTC	TRBD1	NA	TRBV18	TRBJ1-2
CASTDGAVYGYTF	TGTGCCAGCACCGACGGGGCGGTCTATGGCTACACCTTC	NA	NA	TRBV6-5	TRBJ1-2
CASSQGTSGTLEEYF	TGTGCCAGCAGTCAGGGGACTAGCGGGACCCTGGAAGAGTACTTC	TRBD2	NA	TRBV28	TRBJ2-7
CASSPHSGHPQPQHF	TGTGCCAGCAGTCCCCACTCCGGACACCCTCAGCCCCAGCATTTT	NA	few	TRBV28	TRBJ1-5
CATSDAQGGGETQYF	TGTGCCACCAGTGACGCACAGGGGGGAGGCGAGACCCAGTACTTC	TRBD1	once	TRBV24-1	TRBJ2-5
CASSIGQGGPTTGELFF	TGTGCCAGTAGTATAGGTCAGGGGGGCCCGACCACCGGGGAGCTGTTTTTT	NA	NA	TRBV19	TRBJ2-2
CASSPSRYSGTEAFF	TGTGCCAGCAGTCCCTCCCGGTATTCGGGCACTGAAGCTTTCTTT	NA	NA	TRBV28	TRBJ1-1
CASSLSGPPNSPLHF	TGTGCCAGCAGCTTATCGGGGCCCCCCAATTCACCCCTCCACTTT	NA	NA	TRBV7-6	TRBJ1-6
CASSPGTSSGTQYF	TGTGCCAGCAGTCCCGGGACTAGTTCCGGGACCCAGTACTTC	TRBD2	NA	TRBV2	TRBJ2-5
CASSGPSGSVTGELFF	TGTGCCAGTAGTGGACCTAGCGGGAGTGTGACCGGGGAGCTGTTTTTT	TRBD2	NA	TRBV19	TRBJ2-2
CASSPPRGQTYEQYF	TGTGCCAGCTCACCACCGCGTGGACAGACCTACGAGCAGTACTTC	NA	NA	TRBV18	TRBJ2-7
CASSPSGSQPQHF	TGTGCCAGTAGCCCGAGCGGGAGCCAGCCCCAGCATTTT	NA	NA	TRBV19	TRBJ1-5
CASSNGSPTQETQYF	TGTGCCAGCAGCAACGGGTCACCTACCCAAGAGACCCAGTACTTC	NA	NA	TRBV7-2	TRBJ2-5
CASSPGQMNTEAFF	TGTGCCAGCTCACCGGGACAGATGAACACTGAAGCTTTCTTT	TRBD1	NA	TRBV18	TRBJ1-1
CASSRGTYGYTF	TGTGCCAGCAGCCGCGGGACCTATGGCTACACCTTC	NA	NA	TRBV6-5	TRBJ1-2
CASSFLGQSNTGELFF	TGTGCCAGCAGCTTTTTGGGACAGTCGAACACCGGGGAGCTGTTTTTT	TRBD1	NA	TRBV7-6	TRBJ2-2
CSVETGGEPQHF	TGCAGCGTTGAAACAGGCGGGGAGCCCCAGCATTTT	NA	NA	TRBV29-1	TRBJ1-5
CASSLVGGVYGYTF	TGTGCCAGCAGTTTAGTCGGGGGCGTCTATGGCTACACCTTC	NA	once	TRBV28	TRBJ1-2
CASSLPLPGADEKLFF	TGTGCCAGCAGTCTACCCCTCCCAGGGGCCGATGAAAAACTGTTTTTT	NA	NA	TRBV28	TRBJ1-4
CASSQLQRGPDTQYF	TGTGCCAGCAGCCAACTCCAGCGGGGGCCTGATACGCAGTATTTT	TRBD2	NA	TRBV3-1/TRBV3-2	TRBJ2-3
CASIMVNGGEQYF	TGTGCCAGCATAATGGTAAACGGGGGAGAGCAGTACTTC	NA	NA	TRBV6-5	TRBJ2-7
CASGGRRNEQFF	TGTGCCAGCGGCGGGAGGAGGAATGAGCAGTTCTTC	TRBD2	NA	TRBV12-3/TRBV12-4	TRBJ2-1
CASSIGGTAGQEQFF	TGTGCCAGTAGTATAGGGGGGACAGCCGGGCAAGAGCAGTTCTTC	TRBD1	few	TRBV19	TRBJ2-1
CAWSVPGATEAFF	TGTGCCTGGAGTGTACCCGGGGCCACTGAAGCTTTCTTT	NA	NA	TRBV30	TRBJ1-1
CASSRGINYGYTF	TGTGCCAGTAGTCGCGGGATCAACTATGGCTACACCTTC	NA	NA	TRBV19	TRBJ1-2
CASSFSGSNEQFF	TGTGCCAGCAGCTTTAGCGGGAGCAATGAGCAGTTCTTC	TRBD2	once	TRBV7-8	TRBJ2-1
CAISESGEDQPQHF	TGTGCCATCAGTGAGTCGGGCGAAGATCAGCCCCAGCATTTT	NA	NA	TRBV10-3	TRBJ1-5